This paragraph covers one TCR beta chain sequence. No antigen is known for it. The entry originates in a study of vaccination and CD4 T cells after COVID-19. Study as a whole: Stimuli were overlapping spike peptide pools of SARS-CoV-2 and three common cold coronaviruses (HCoV-NL63, HCoV-OC43, HCoV-229E).

Germline V CDR1 and CDR2: MNHNS, SASEGT. This CDR3 comprises 13 residues. Trimming cost V 6 bases and J 7 bases, with 15 bases left between them. Cultured CD4+ T-cell DNA underwent Oncomine TCR Beta short-read sequencing. One entry per CDR3 protein results from TCRdb running MiXCR on the PCR reads. This table has approximately 20,000 distinct CDR3 sequences, 46% appearing once. Treatment given: roughly ten-day PBMC culture with coronavirus spike peptide pools or control peptides (ViraFEST assay). Once peptide pools had expanded antigen-specific T cells, ViraFEST sequenced TCRs. Half-medium replacement with fresh IL-2 medium took place on days 3 and 7.

This TCR was sampled from a human donor who had recovered from COVID-19. The sequencing here drew on CD4+ T cells from blood, cultured in vitro, taken after SARS-CoV-2 vaccination. The V and J genes are TRBV6-1 and TRBJ2-5, with D unresolved. The CDR3 region is CASSERRLRTQYF. CDR3 nucleotides: TGTGCCAGCAGCGAGAGGCGGTTAAGGACCCAGTACTTC.